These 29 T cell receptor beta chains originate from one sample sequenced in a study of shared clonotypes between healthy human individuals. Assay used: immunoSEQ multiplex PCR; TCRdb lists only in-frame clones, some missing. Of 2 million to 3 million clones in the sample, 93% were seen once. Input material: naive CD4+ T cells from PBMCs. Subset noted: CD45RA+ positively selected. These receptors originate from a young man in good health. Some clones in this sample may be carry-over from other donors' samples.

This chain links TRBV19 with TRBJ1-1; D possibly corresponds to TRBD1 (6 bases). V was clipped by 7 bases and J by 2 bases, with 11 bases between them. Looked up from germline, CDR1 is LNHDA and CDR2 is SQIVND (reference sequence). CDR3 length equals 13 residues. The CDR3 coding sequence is TGTGCCAGTAAAGGACAGATAAACACTGAAGCTTTCTTT. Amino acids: CASKGQINTEAFF.

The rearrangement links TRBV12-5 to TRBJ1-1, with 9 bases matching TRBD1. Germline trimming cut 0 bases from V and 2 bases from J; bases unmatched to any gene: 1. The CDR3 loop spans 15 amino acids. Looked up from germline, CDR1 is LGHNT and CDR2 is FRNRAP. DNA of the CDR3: TGTGCTAGTGGTTTGGTTACAGGGGGCAACACTGAAGCTTTCTTT. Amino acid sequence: CASGLVTGGNTEAFF.

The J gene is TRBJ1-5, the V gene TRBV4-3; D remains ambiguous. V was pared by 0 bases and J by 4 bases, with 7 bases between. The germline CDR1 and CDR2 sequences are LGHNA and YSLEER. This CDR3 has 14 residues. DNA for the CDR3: TGCGCCAGCAGCCAAGATTGGGTGAATCAGCCCCAGCATTTT. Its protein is CASSQDWVNQPQHF.

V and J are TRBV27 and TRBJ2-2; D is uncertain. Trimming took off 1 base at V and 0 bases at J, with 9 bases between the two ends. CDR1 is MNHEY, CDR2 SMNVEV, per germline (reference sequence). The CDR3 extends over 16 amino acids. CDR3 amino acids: CASSLFGMANTGELFF. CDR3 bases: TGTGCCAGCAGTTTATTCGGCATGGCGAACACCGGGGAGCTGTTTTTT.

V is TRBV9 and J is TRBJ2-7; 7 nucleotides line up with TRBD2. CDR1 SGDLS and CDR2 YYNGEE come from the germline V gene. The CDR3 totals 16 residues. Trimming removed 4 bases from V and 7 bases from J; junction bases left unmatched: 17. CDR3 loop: CASSFGVAGAIREQYF. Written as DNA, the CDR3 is TGTGCCAGCAGCTTCGGGGTTGCGGGAGCCATCCGTGAGCAGTACTTC.

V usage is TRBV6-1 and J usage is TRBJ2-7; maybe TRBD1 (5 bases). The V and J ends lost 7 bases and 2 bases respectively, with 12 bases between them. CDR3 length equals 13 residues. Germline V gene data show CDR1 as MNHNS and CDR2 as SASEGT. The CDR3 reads CASIAPGTYEQYF. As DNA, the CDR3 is TGTGCCAGCATCGCCCCAGGGACCTACGAGCAGTACTTC.

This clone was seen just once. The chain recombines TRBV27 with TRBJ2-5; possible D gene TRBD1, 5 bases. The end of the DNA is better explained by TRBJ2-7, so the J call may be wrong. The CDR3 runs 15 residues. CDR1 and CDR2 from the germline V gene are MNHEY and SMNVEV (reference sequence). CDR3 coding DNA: TGTGCCAGCAGTCCCTCCGAGACAGCCACCTACGAGCAGTACTTC. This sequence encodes CASSPSETATYEQYF.

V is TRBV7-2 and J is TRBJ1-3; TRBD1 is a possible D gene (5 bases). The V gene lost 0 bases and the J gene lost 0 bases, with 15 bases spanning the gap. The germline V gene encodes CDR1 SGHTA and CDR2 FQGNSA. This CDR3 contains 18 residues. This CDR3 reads CASSLAVAGPSSGNTIYF. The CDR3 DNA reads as TGTGCCAGCAGCTTAGCCGTGGCGGGGCCATCCTCTGGAAACACCATATATTTT.

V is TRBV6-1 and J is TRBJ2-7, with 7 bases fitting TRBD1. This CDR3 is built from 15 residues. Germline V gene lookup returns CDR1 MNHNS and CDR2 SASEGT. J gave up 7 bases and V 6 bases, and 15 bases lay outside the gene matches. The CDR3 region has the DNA TGTGCCAGCAGGGAGATGGACAGGATCTCCTGGGAGCAGTACTTC. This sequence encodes CASREMDRISWEQYF.

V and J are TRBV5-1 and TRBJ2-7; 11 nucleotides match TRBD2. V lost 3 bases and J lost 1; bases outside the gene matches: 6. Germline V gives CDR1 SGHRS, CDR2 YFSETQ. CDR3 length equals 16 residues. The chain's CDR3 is CASSSAGTSGSYEQYF. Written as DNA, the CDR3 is TGCGCCAGCAGCTCAGCCGGGACTAGCGGTTCCTACGAGCAGTACTTC.

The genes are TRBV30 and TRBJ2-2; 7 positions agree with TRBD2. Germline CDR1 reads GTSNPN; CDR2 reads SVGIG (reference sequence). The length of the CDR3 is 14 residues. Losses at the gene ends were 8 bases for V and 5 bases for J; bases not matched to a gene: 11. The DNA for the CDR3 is TGTGCCCTAACGGCAGCGGGATTTACCGGGGAGCTGTTTTTT. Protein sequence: CALTAAGFTGELFF.

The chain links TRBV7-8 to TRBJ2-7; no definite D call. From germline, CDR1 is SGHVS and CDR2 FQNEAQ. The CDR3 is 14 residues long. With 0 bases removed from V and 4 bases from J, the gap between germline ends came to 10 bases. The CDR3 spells CASSLAGSVYEQYF. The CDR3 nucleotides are TGTGCCAGCAGCTTAGCAGGGTCAGTATACGAGCAGTACTTC.

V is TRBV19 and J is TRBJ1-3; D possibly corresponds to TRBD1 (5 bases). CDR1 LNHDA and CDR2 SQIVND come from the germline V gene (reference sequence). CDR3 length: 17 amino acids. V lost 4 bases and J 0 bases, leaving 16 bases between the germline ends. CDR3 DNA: TGTGCCAGTAGTAGTATCCGGGACGGAAGCTCTGGAAACACCATATATTTT. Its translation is CASSSIRDGSSGNTIYF.

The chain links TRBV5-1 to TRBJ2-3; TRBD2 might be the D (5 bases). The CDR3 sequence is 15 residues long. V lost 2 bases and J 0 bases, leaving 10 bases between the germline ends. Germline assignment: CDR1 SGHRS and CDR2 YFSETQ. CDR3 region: CASSFEGYSTDTQYF. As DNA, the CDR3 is TGCGCCAGCAGCTTCGAGGGATATAGCACAGATACGCAGTATTTT.

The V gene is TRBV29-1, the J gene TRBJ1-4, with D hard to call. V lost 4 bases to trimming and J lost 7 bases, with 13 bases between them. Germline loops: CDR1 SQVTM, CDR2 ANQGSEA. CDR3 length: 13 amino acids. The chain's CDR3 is CSVAVRAVEKLFF. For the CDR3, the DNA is TGCAGCGTTGCCGTTCGGGCGGTTGAAAAACTGTTTTTT. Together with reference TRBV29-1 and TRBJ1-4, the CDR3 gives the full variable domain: SAVISQKPSRDICQRGTSLTIQCQVDSQVTMMFWYRQQPGQSLTLIATANQGSEATYESGFVIDKFPISRPNLTFSTLTVSNMSPEDSSIYLCSVAVRAVEKLFFGSGTQLSVL.

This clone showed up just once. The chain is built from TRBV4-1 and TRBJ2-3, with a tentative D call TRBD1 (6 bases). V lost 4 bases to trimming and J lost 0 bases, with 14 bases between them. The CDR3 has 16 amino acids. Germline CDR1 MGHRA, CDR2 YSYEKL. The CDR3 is CASSRTEGTSTDTQYF. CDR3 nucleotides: TGCGCCAGCAGCCGGACCGAGGGGACAAGCACAGATACGCAGTATTTT.

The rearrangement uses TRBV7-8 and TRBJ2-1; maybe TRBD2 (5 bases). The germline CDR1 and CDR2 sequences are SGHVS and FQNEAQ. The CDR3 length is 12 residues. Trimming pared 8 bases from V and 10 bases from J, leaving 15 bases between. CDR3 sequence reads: CASGIRSGEQFF. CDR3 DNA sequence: TGTGCCAGCGGTATTCGGAGCGGAGAGCAGTTCTTC.

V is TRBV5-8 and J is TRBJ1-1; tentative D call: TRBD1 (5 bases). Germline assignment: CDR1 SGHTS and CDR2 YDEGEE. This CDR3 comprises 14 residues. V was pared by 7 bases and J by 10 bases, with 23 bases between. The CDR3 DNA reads TGTGCCAGCCCAATGGAATTGACGGGGGGTCGAGCTTTCTTT. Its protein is CASPMELTGGRAFF.

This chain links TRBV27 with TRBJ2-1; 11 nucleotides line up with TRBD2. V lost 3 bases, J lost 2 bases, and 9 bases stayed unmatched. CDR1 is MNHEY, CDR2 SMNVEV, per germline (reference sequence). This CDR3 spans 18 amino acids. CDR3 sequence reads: CASSFWTVAGGAYNEQFF. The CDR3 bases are TGTGCCAGCAGTTTTTGGACAGTAGCGGGGGGGGCCTACAATGAGCAGTTCTTC.

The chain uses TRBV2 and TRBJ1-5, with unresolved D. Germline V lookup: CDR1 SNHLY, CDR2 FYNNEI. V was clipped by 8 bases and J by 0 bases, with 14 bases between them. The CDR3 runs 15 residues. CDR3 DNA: TGTGCCAGCGCGGAGGGCCTCGATAGCAATCAGCCCCAGCATTTT. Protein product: CASAEGLDSNQPQHF.

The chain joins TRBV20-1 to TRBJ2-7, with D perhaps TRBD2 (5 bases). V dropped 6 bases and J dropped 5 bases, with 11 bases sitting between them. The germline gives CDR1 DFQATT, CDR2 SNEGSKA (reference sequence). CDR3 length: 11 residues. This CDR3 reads CSAFGVNEQYF. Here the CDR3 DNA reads TGCAGTGCGTTCGGGGTTAACGAGCAGTACTTC.

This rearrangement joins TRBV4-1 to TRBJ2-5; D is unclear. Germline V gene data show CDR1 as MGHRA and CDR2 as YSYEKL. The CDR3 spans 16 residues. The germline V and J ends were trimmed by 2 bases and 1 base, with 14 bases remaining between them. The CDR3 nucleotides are TGCGCCAGCAGCCAACCTCTTTCCCGACCCCAAGAGACCCAGTACTTC. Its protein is CASSQPLSRPQETQYF.

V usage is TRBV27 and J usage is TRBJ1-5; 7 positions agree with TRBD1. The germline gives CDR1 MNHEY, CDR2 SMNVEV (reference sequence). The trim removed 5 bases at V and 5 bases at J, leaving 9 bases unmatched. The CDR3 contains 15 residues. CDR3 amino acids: CASSGGDRRDQPQHF. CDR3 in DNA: TGTGCCAGCAGTGGTGGGGACAGAAGAGATCAGCCCCAGCATTTT.

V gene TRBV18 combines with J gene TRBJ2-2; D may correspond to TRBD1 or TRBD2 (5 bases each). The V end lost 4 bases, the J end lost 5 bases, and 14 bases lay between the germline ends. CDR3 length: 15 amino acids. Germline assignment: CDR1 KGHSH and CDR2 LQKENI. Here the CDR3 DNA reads TGTGCCAGCTCACGGAAAGTTGAGGGGACCGGGGAGCTGTTTTTT. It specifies CASSRKVEGTGELFF. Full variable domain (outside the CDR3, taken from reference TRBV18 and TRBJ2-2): NAGVMQNPRHLVRRRGQEARLRCSPMKGHSHVYWYRQLPEEGLKFMVYLQKENIIDESGMPKERFSAEFPKEGPSILRIQQVVRGDSAAYFCASSRKVEGTGELFFGEGSRLTVL.

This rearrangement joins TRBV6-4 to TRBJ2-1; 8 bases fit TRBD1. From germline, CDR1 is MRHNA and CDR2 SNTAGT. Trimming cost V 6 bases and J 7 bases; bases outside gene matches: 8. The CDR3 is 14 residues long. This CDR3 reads CASSQDRVGNEQFF. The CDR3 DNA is TGTGCCAGCAGCCAGGACAGGGTGGGGAATGAGCAGTTCTTC.

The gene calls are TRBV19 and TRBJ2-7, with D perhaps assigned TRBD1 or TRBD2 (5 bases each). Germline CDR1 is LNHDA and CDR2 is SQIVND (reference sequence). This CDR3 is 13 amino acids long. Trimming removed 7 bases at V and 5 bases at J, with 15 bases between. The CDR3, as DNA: TGTGCCAGTAACGGGGCCCGTAGGGACGAGCAGTACTTC. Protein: CASNGARRDEQYF. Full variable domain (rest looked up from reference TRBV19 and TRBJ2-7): DGGITQSPKYLFRKEGQNVTLSCEQNLNHDAMYWYRQDPGQGLRLIYYSQIVNDFQKGDIAEGYSVSREKKESFPLTVTSAQKNPTAFYLCASNGARRDEQYFGPGTRLTVT.

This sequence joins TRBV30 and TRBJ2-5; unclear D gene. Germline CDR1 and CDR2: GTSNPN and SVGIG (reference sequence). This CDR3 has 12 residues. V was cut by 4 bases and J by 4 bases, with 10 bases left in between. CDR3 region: CAWIPQGETQYF. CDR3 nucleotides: TGTGCCTGGATACCCCAAGGAGAGACCCAGTACTTC.

This chain's CDR3 is CATSPGAGYTF. For the CDR3, the DNA is TGTGCCACCAGCCCAGGGGCTGGCTACACCTTC. The genes are TRBV15 and TRBJ1-2, with D possibly being TRBD1 (6 bases). The CDR3 is 11 residues long. Germline V gives CDR1 LNHNV, CDR2 YYDKDF (reference sequence). Trimming left V 5 bases short and J 7 bases short, with 8 bases between.

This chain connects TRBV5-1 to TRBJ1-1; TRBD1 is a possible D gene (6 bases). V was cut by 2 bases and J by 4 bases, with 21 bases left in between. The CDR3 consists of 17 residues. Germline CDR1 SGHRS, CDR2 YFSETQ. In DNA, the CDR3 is TGCGCCAGCAGCTTTACGCCAGACCGGGGGCTTTTCACTGAAGCTTTCTTT. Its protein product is CASSFTPDRGLFTEAFF. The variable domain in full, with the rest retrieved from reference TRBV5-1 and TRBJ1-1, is KAGVTQTPRYLIKTRGQQVTLSCSPISGHRSVSWYQQTPGQGLQFLFEYFSETQRNKGNFPGRFSGRQFSNSRSEMNVSTLELGDSALYLCASSFTPDRGLFTEAFFGQGTRLTVV.